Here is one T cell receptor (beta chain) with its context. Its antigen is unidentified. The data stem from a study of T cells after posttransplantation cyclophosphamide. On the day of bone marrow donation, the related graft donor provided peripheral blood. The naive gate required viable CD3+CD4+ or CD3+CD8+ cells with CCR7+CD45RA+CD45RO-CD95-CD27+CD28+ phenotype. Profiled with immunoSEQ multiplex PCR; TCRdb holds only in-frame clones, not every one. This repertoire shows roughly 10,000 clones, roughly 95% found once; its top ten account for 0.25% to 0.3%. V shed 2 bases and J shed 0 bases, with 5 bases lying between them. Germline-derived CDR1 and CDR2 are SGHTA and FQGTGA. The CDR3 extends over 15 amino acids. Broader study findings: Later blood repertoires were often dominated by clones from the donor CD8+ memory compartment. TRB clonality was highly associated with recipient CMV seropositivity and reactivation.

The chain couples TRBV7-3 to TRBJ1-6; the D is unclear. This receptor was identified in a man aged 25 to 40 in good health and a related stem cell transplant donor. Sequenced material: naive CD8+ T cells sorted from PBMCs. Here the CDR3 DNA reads TGTGCCAGCAGCTTAGAGGGCTCCTATAATTCACCCCTCCACTTT. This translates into CASSLEGSYNSPLHF. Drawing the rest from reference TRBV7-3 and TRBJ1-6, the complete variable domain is GAGVSQTPSNKVTEKGKYVELRCDPISGHTALYWYRQSLGQGPEFLIYFQGTGAADDSGLPNDRFFAVRPEGSVSTLKIQRTERGDSAVYLCASSLEGSYNSPLHFGNGTRLTVT.